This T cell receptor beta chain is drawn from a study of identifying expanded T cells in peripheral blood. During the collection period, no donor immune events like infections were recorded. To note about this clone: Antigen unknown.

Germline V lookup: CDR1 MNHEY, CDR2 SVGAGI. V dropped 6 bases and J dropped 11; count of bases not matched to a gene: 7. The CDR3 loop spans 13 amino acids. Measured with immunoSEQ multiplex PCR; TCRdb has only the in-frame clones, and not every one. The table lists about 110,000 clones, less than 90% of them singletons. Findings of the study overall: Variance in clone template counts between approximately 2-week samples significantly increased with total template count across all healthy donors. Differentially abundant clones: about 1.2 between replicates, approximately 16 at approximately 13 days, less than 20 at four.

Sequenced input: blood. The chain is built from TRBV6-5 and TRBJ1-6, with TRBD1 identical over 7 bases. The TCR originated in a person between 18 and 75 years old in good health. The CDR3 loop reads CASRTGLPTPLHF. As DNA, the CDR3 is TGTGCCAGCAGGACAGGGCTTCCTACACCCCTCCACTTT.